The T cell receptor (beta chain) under discussion was sequenced for a study of CXCR3-negative and CXCR3-positive naive CD8 T cells. CD45RO-CCR7+CD27+CD95- cells counted as naive CD8+ T cells. UMI labels and 5' RACE were used to prepare the TRB cDNA libraries. Using the 5' RACE reads, TCRdb records one entry per CDR3 protein without DNA. This sample's table reports approximately 88,000 distinct CDR3 sequences. The CDR3 consists of 16 residues. The germline gives CDR1 SGHNT, CDR2 YYREEE (reference sequence). Sequenced sample: naive CXCR3- CD8+ T cells from blood. Subset reported: CD45RO-CCR7+CD27+CD95- naive CD8+ T cells lacking CXCR3 (TNR3-). The receptor's source is a human donor in good health. Some clones in this sample may be carry-over from other donors' samples. The chain carries TRBV5-4 and TRBJ2-3; TCRdb indicates TRBD2, and absent DNA this call remains unverified. The CDR3 loop reads CASTPGTSYGTDTQYF.